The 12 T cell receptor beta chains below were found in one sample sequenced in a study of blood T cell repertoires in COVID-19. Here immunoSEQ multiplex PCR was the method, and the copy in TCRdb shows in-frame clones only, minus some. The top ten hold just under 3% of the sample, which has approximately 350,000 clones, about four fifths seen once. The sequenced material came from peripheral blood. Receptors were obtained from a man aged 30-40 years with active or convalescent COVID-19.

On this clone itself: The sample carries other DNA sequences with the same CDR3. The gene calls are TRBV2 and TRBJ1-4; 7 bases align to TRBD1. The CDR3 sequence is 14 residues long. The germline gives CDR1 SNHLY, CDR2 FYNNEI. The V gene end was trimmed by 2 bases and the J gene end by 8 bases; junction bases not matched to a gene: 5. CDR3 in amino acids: CASSERQGNEKLFF. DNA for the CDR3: TGTGCCAGCAGTGAACGACAGGGAAACGAAAAACTGTTTTTT.

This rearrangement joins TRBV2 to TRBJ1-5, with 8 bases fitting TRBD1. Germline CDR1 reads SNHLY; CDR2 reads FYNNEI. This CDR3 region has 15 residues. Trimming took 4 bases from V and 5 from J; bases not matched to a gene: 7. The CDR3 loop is CASSAGQGGDQPQHF. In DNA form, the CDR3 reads TGTGCCAGCAGTGCTGGACAGGGTGGGGATCAGCCCCAGCATTTT.

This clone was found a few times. CDR3 coding DNA: TGTGCCATCAGTGAGCCAGGACTAGCGGGAGGGCGCAATGAGCAGTTCTTC. It encodes CAISEPGLAGGRNEQFF. The chain has TRBV10-3 and TRBJ2-1, with TRBD2 identical over 15 bases. The CDR3 has 17 residues. The trim removed 2 bases at V and 6 bases at J, leaving 5 bases unmatched. Germline V gives CDR1 ENHRY, CDR2 SYGVKD.

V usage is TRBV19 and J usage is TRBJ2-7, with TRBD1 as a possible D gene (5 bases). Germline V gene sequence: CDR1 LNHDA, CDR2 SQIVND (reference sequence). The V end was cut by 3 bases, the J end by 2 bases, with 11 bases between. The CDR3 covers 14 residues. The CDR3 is CASSISTATYEQYF. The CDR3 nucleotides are TGTGCCAGTAGTATCTCGACAGCTACCTACGAGCAGTACTTC.

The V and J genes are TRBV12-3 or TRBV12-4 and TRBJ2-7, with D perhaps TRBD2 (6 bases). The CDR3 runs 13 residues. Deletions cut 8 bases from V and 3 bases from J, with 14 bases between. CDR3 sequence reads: CASLADSDYEQYF. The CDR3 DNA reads TGTGCCAGCTTAGCGGATTCCGACTACGAGCAGTACTTC.

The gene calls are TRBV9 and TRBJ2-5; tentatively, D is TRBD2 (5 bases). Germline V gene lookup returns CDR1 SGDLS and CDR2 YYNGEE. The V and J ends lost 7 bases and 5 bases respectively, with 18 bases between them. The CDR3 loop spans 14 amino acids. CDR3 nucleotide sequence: TGTGCCAGCTCCCTTGGACTGCAGTTGGAGACCCAGTACTTC. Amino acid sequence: CASSLGLQLETQYF.

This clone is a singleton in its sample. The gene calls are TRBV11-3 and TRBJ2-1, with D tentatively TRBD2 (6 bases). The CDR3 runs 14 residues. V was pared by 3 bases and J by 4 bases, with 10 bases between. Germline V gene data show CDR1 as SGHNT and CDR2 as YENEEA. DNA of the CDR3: TGTGCCAGCAGCTTTTCCGGGAGTTACAATGAGCAGTTCTTC. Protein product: CASSFSGSYNEQFF.

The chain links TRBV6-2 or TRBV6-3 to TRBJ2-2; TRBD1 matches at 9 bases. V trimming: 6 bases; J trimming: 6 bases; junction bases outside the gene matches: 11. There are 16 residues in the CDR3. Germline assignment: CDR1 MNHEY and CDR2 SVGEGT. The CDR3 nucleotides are TGTGCCAGCAGCCCTCTCACAGGGGGCGCGTCCGGGGAGCTGTTTTTT. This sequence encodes CASSPLTGGASGELFF.

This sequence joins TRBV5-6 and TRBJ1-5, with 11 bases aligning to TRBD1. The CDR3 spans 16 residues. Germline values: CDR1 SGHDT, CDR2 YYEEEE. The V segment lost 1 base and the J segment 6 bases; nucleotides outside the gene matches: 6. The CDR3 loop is CASSLLGQGDFQPQHF. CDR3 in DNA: TGTGCCAGCAGCTTGCTGGGACAGGGGGATTTTCAGCCCCAGCATTTT.

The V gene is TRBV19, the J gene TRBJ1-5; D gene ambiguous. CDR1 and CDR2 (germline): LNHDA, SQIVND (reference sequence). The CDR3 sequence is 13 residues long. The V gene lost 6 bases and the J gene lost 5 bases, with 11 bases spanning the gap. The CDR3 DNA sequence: TGTGCCAGTAGGAGGCAAATCGATCAGCCCCAGCATTTT. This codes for CASRRQIDQPQHF.

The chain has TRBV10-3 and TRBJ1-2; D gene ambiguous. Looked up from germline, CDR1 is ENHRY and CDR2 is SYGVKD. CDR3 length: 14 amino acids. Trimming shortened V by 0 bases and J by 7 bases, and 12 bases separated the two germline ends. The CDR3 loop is CAISESEGLAGYTF. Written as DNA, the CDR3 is TGTGCCATCAGTGAGTCGGAGGGTCTAGCTGGCTACACCTTC.

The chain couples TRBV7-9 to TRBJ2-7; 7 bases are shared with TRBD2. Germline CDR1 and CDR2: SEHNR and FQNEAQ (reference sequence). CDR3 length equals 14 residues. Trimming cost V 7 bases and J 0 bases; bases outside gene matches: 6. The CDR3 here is CASTLGGGSYEQYF. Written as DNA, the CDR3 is TGTGCCAGCACCTTGGGGGGGGGCTCCTACGAGCAGTACTTC.